This T cell receptor (beta chain) was sequenced in a study of T cell responses to AZD1222 COVID-19 vaccine. The data were produced by immunoSEQ multiplex PCR, yet TCRdb's version contains in-frame clones alone and is incomplete. The sample includes tens of thousands of clones, around four fifths of them seen just once. Germline V gene lookup returns CDR1 SGHRS and CDR2 YFSETQ. V was clipped by 3 bases and J by 6 bases; unmatched bases: 3. The CDR3 contains 13 residues. The clonotype comes from an adult in good health. V and J are TRBV5-1 and TRBJ2-7; 10 positions agree with TRBD1. The sequenced sample was peripheral blood, obtained on day 0 of MenACWY control vaccination. The CDR3 protein is CASSSGTGAEQYV. DNA for the CDR3: TGCGCCAGCAGCTCCGGGACAGGGGCCGAGCAGTACGTC.